What follows describes a single TCR beta chain. What it binds is not known. Profiled with immunoSEQ multiplex PCR; TCRdb holds only in-frame clones, not every one. The sample contains about 74,000 clones, roughly 88% of which appear only once. This entry belongs to a study of T cell responses to AZD1222 COVID-19 vaccine. Regarding the study as a whole: Increased Spike-specific TCR breadth and depth were observed after two AZD1222 doses.

J was trimmed by 7 bases and V by 2 bases; bases with no gene match: 3. CDR3 length: 13 residues. CDR1 SGHTA and CDR2 FQGTGA come from the germline V gene. The specimen comprised peripheral blood, sampled on day 0 of AZD1222 vaccination. The chain uses TRBV7-3 and TRBJ1-2; 8 bases match TRBD1. This receptor was identified in an adult in good health. The CDR3 nucleotides read TGTGCCAGCAGCTTACAGGGGGCGGCTGGCTACACCTTC. It yields the protein CASSLQGAAGYTF.